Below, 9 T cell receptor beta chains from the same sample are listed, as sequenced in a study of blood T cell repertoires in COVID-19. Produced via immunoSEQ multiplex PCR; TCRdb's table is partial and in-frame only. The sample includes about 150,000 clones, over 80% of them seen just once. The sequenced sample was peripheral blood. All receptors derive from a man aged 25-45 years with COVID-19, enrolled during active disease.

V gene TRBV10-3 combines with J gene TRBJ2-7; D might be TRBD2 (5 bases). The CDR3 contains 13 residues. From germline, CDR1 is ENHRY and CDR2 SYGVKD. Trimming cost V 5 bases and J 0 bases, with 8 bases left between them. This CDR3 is CAISSGSSYEQYF. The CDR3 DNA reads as TGTGCCATCAGTAGCGGCAGCTCCTACGAGCAGTACTTC.

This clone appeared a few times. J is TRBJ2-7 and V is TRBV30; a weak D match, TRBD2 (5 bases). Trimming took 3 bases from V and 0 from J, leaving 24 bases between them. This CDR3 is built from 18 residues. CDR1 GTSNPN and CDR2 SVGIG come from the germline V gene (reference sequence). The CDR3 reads CAWSHRRAATTLSYEQYF. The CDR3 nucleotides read TGTGCCTGGAGCCATAGGCGGGCAGCCACCACCCTCTCCTACGAGCAGTACTTC.

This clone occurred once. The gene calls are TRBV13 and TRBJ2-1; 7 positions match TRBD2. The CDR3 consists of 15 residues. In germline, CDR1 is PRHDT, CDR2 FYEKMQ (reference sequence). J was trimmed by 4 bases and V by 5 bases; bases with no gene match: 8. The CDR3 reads CASSPRLAVYNEQFF. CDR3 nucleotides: TGTGCCAGCAGCCCCCGACTAGCAGTATACAATGAGCAGTTCTTC.

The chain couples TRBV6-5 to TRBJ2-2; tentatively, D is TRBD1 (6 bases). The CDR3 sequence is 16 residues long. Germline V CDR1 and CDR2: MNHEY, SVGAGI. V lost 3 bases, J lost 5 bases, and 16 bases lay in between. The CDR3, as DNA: TGTGCCAGCAGTTATCCCACAGGGAGTGGTACCGGGGAGCTGTTTTTT. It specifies CASSYPTGSGTGELFF.

For the CDR3, the DNA is TGTGCCAGCAGTTCCCACAGGGGGGTGGGTGATGAAAAACTGTTTTTT. This sequence encodes CASSSHRGVGDEKLFF. The chain is built from TRBV6-5 and TRBJ1-4; TRBD1 agrees at 8 bases. The ends lost 4 bases at V and 6 bases at J; junction bases unmatched: 10. Germline V CDR1 and CDR2: MNHEY, SVGAGI. There are 16 residues in the CDR3.

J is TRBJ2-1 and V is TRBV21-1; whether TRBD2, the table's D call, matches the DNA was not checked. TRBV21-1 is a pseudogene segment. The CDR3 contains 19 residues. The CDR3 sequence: CASSKGGGRAGTAYNEQFF. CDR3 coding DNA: TGTGCCAGCAGCAAAGGGGGTGGACGCGCGGGTACCGCCTACAATGAGCAGTTCTTC.

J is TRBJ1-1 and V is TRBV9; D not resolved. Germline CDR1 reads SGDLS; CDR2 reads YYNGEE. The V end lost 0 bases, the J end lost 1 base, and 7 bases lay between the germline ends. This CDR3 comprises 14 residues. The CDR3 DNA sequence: TGTGCCAGCAGCGTAGTGGCGGCGAACACTGAAGCTTTCTTT. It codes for CASSVVAANTEAFF.

The CDR3, as DNA: TGTGCCAGCAGTTTTGGACAGGGCTTTCAGCCCCAGCATTTT. This sequence encodes CASSFGQGFQPQHF. This chain joins TRBV28 and TRBJ1-5, with 8 bases fitting TRBD1. The CDR3 runs to 14 residues. V gave up 3 bases and J gave up 6 bases; unmatched junction bases: 4. Germline-derived CDR1 and CDR2 are MDHEN and SYDVKM.

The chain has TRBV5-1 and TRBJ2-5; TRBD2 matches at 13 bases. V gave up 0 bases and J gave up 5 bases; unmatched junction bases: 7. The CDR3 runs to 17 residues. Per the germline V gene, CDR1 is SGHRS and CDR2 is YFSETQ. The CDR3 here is CASSLGLAGGKGETQYF. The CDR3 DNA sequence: TGCGCCAGCAGCTTGGGACTAGCGGGAGGAAAGGGTGAGACCCAGTACTTC.